These T cell receptor beta chains were read from a single sample in a study of blood T cell repertoires in COVID-19. Here immunoSEQ multiplex PCR was the method, and the copy in TCRdb shows in-frame clones only, minus some. This repertoire shows about 63,000 clones, 70% to 85% found once; its top ten account for around 32%. The sample comprised peripheral blood. These receptors were collected from a human donor in a cohort sampled during active COVID-19. CDR3s include the opening cysteine and the closing phenylalanine or tryptophan. Each record gives: V gene, D gene, J gene, clone size, CDR3 DNA, CDR3 protein. A D gene is named only where the DNA matches it firmly. Clone size appears in some rows only: once, few, many, or a class for an expanded clone.

TRBV18	TRBD1	TRBJ1-2	.	TGTGCCAGCTCACCTGTAACAGGGGGTCTTACTAACTATGGCTACACCTTC	CASSPVTGGLTNYGYTF
TRBV5-1	TRBD1	TRBJ2-7	.	TGCGCCAGCAGCTTGTCGGGACAGGGAATAGGCGAGCAGTACTTC	CASSLSGQGIGEQYF
TRBV18	.	TRBJ1-3	once	TGTGCCAGCTCACCACCTAGAGGAAGGAGCACCATATATTTT	CASSPPRGRSTIYF
TRBV7-3	TRBD1	TRBJ2-1	.	TGTGCCAGCAGCCCCAGTGTCCTTGGGACAGGGGGATCCTACTACAATGAGCAGTTCTTC	CASSPSVLGTGGSYYNEQFF
TRBV5-4	.	TRBJ1-6	.	TGTGCCAGCAGCTTGCAGGGCATCAGATCACCCCTCCACTTT	CASSLQGIRSPLHF
TRBV7-2	.	TRBJ1-5	.	TGTGCCAGCAGCTTAGCGGCGGGGGGGACTCAGCCCCAGCATTTT	CASSLAAGGTQPQHF
TRBV9	TRBD1	TRBJ2-3	.	TGTGCCAGCAGCGTAGTGGGACAGGGGAGAACAGATACGCAGTATTTT	CASSVVGQGRTDTQYF
TRBV5-4	.	TRBJ2-1	once	TGTGCCAGCAGCTCCGCCCACCGACTAGGCGGTCATCAGTTCTTC	CASSSAHRLGGHQFF
TRBV19	.	TRBJ1-5	few	TGTGCCAGTACCGATAACAGGGTTGGCCAGCCCCAGCATTTT	CASTDNRVGQPQHF
TRBV2	.	TRBJ1-5	.	TGTGCCAGCAGTTTGGAGGGTAGGGATCAGCCCCAGCATTTT	CASSLEGRDQPQHF
TRBV5-4	.	TRBJ1-2	.	TGTGCCAGCAGCCTGACCGGACAGAACTATGGCTACACCTTC	CASSLTGQNYGYTF
TRBV19	TRBD1	TRBJ2-3	.	TGTGCCAGTAGGACAGGGTTGAGCACAGATACGCAGTATTTT	CASRTGLSTDTQYF
TRBV29-1	.	TRBJ2-2	.	TGCAGCGTTGAGTCGGTCGGGGAGCTGTTTTTT	CSVESVGELFF
TRBV6-1	.	TRBJ1-1	once	TGTGCCAGCAGTGAAGCTAGGGGTTACACTGAAGCTTTCTTT	CASSEARGYTEAFF
TRBV28	.	TRBJ2-7	.	TGTGCCAGCTCTTCGAGCTCCCCAGGGCAGTACTTC	CASSSSSPGQYF
TRBV18	.	TRBJ1-1	.	TGTGCCAGCTCTCCTTCGGACAGTGCCACTGAAGCTTTCTTT	CASSPSDSATEAFF
TRBV7-2	.	TRBJ2-1	.	TGTGCCAGCAGCCTCCGAGCCCCCGCGGGAACTTATGAGCAGTTCTTC	CASSLRAPAGTYEQFF
TRBV11-2	.	TRBJ2-1	.	TGTGCCAGCAGCTTAAACTCCGTCAATGAGCAGTTCTTC	CASSLNSVNEQFF
TRBV3-1/TRBV3-2	.	TRBJ2-5	.	TGTGCCAGCAGCCACAGTCAAGAGACCCAGTACTTC	CASSHSQETQYF
TRBV6-5	TRBD1	TRBJ1-1	few	TGTGCCAGCAGTTACTCGCCAGGGGGCGAAGTTGAAGCTTTCTTT	CASSYSPGGEVEAFF
TRBV7-3	TRBD1	TRBJ1-2	.	TGTGCCAGCAGCTTGACAGGGGGGCAGGGTGGCTACACCTTC	CASSLTGGQGGYTF
TRBV28	TRBD1	TRBJ1-2	.	TGTGCCAGCACCGGGGACAGGGGGGGTGGCTACACCTTC	CASTGDRGGGYTF
TRBV7-3	.	TRBJ1-5	.	TGTGCCAGCAGCCCCCATGTTGGGGCGAGCAATCAGCCCCAGCATTTT	CASSPHVGASNQPQHF
TRBV14	TRBD1	TRBJ2-1	.	TGTGCCAGCAGCCAAGGCAGGGGGCATGTGAATGAGCAGTTCTTC	CASSQGRGHVNEQFF
TRBV10-3	TRBD2	TRBJ2-7	.	TGTGCCATCAGTCCCGGGGGGGGAGGGTCCTACGAGCAGTACTTC	CAISPGGGGSYEQYF
TRBV30	.	TRBJ1-3	many	TGTGCCTCCGGGAGTCAGCGGGCCACCTCTGGAAACACCATATATTTT	CASGSQRATSGNTIYF
TRBV7-2	TRBD2	TRBJ2-1	.	TGTGCCAGCAGCGTTAGCGGGACGACAGGAAATGAGCAGTTCTTC	CASSVSGTTGNEQFF
TRBV5-1	TRBD2	TRBJ2-5	.	TGCGCCAGCAGAATGGTAGCGGGAGTTGGAGAGACCCAGTACTTC	CASRMVAGVGETQYF
TRBV14	.	TRBJ2-3	.	TGTGCCAGCAGCCAAGATATCGGGAACCCCGCTCGACCCCAGTATTTT	CASSQDIGNPARPQYF
TRBV11-3	.	TRBJ2-7	.	TGTGCCAGCAGCTTCGACAGGTCGCTAGGCGAGCAGTACTTC	CASSFDRSLGEQYF
TRBV7-8	TRBD1	TRBJ1-3	.	TGTGCCAGCAGCCTGACAGGGTCAGGAAACACCATATATTTT	CASSLTGSGNTIYF
TRBV4-1	.	TRBJ2-3	.	TGCGCCAGCTTGGACACCGCGGGAACAGATACGCAGTATTTT	CASLDTAGTDTQYF
TRBV24-1	TRBD2	TRBJ2-1	.	TGTGCCACCAGTGAAGACACTAGCGGGATACTTAATGAGCAGTTCTTC	CATSEDTSGILNEQFF
TRBV12-5	TRBD1	TRBJ2-4	.	TGTGCTAGTGGTTCCCATTCGTGGACAGGGAGAAAGAATGAGAACATTCAGTACTTC	CASGSHSWTGRKNENIQYF
TRBV10-3	.	TRBJ2-1	medium-sized	TGTGCCATCAGTGTGGGTACGGGACTCAATAATGAGCAGTTCTTC	CAISVGTGLNNEQFF
TRBV5-1	TRBD2	TRBJ2-1	.	TGCGCCAGCAGAAGGACTAGCGGGAGCTCTGAGCAGTTCTTC	CASRRTSGSSEQFF
TRBV10-3	.	TRBJ2-3	.	TGTGCCATCAAGTCACCGGGAGTCTTAGATACGCAGTATTTT	CAIKSPGVLDTQYF
TRBV12-5	.	TRBJ1-5	few	TGTGCTAGTGGTTCGGGACACTTTAATCAGCCCCAGCATTTT	CASGSGHFNQPQHF
TRBV9	.	TRBJ1-1	.	TGTGCCAGCAGCGTAGCACGAGACACTGAAGCTTTCTTT	CASSVARDTEAFF
TRBV24-1	.	TRBJ1-5	.	TGTGCCACCAGTGATAGAGGGGGTGGACAGCCCCAGCATTTT	CATSDRGGGQPQHF
TRBV5-1	.	TRBJ1-4	.	TGCGCCAGCAGCCCAGGCCGGACGGGAGATAATGAAAAACTGTTTTTT	CASSPGRTGDNEKLFF
TRBV11-2	.	TRBJ1-1	.	TGTGCCAGCAGCTTACAGGGTCGAGTAGCTTTCTTT	CASSLQGRVAFF
TRBV3-1/TRBV3-2	.	TRBJ2-7	.	TGTGCCAGCAGCCAATTGGGCCTCGACAGGGATACGTCGGAGGGGGAGCAGTACTTC	CASSQLGLDRDTSEGEQYF